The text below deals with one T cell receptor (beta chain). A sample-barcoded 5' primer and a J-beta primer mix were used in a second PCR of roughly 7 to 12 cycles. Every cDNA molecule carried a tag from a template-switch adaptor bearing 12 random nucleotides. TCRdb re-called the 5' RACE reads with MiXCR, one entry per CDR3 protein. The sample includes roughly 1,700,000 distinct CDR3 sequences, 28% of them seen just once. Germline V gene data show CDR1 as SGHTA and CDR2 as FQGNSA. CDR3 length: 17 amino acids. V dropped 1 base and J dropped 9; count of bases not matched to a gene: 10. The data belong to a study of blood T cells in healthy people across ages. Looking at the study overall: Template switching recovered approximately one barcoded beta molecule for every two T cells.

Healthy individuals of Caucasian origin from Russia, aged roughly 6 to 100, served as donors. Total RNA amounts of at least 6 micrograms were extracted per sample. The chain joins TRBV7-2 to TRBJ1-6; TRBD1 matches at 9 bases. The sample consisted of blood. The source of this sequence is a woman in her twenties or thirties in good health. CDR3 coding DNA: TGTGCCAGCAGCTTAGTGCCGGGACAGGGCCGCGGTTCACCCCTCCACTTT. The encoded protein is CASSLVPGQGRGSPLHF.